A selection of T cell receptor beta chains follows, all from one sample in a study of blood T cell repertoires in COVID-19. Clones were read by immunoSEQ multiplex PCR, and TCRdb kept only the in-frame ones, dropping some. The table shows hundreds of thousands of clones, with approximately 90% occurring only once. Source material: PBMCs or T cells enriched from blood (not recorded which). Receptor source: a woman in her twenties or thirties with acute COVID-19. CDR3s include the opening cysteine and the closing phenylalanine or tryptophan.

J | V | CDR3
TRBJ1-5 | TRBV10-3 | CAISDPGQGKDQPQHF
TRBJ1-5 | TRBV5-1 | CASSLSSNQPQHF
TRBJ2-3 | TRBV27 | CASSLAPYGGLAGRTDTQYF
TRBJ1-1 | TRBV6-6 | CASSYLGQNTEAFF
TRBJ1-6 | TRBV9 | CASSAGTGSNSPLHF
TRBJ1-5 | TRBV24-1 | CATSDFQAARDQPQHF
TRBJ1-1 | TRBV5-1 | CASRIGGATYTEAFF
TRBJ1-4 | TRBV10-1 | CARCRGHHNEKLFF
TRBJ1-2 | TRBV9 | CASRDSSMGGYTF
TRBJ1-2 | TRBV7-2 | CASSLRQVGYGYTF
TRBJ1-6 | TRBV25-1 | CASSELFNYNSPLHF
TRBJ1-1 | TRBV29-1 | CSVEGRLDTEAFF
TRBJ1-1 | TRBV19 | CASRQGRFRNTEAFF
TRBJ1-2 | TRBV10-3 | CAISEIRAGILIFDGYTF
TRBJ1-2 | TRBV5-1 | CASSFNRDGSYTF
TRBJ1-1 | TRBV3-1/TRBV3-2 | CASSQAWGGANTEAFF
TRBJ1-1 | TRBV3-1/TRBV3-2 | CASSSRVSEAFF
TRBJ1-1 | TRBV27 | CASSLGLGVTEAFF
TRBJ1-1 | TRBV10-3 | CAIKTGGEAFF
TRBJ1-6 | TRBV6-1 | CASSEVQGNNSPLHF
TRBJ2-7 | TRBV5-1 | CASNRGQGSYEQYF
TRBJ1-1 | TRBV2 | CASTRQTNTEAFF
TRBJ1-1 | TRBV29-1 | CSSGWGGDTEAFF
TRBJ1-1 | TRBV2 | CASRTGYTEAFF